A single T cell receptor (beta chain) is shown here with its context. Its antigen is still unknown. The CDR3 sequence is 17 residues long. The V and J ends lost 4 bases and 2 bases, in that order; junction bases with no gene match: 13. CDR1 is SGHAT, CDR2 FQNNGV, per germline. The data belong to a study of blood T cells in healthy people across ages. Next came a second PCR, run for about 6 to 12 cycles, which used a sample-barcoded 5' primer along with a J-beta primer mix. Each CDR3 protein is one row after TCRdb ran MiXCR on the 5' RACE reads. In the table there are 550,000 to 650,000 distinct CDR3 sequences, over 25% of which are singletons. Study outcomes and limitations: Diversity estimates from one million T cells were considered underestimates.

This same sample was also part of a study on T cells of mothers and their children. That study reports: The sample comes from roughly 9 healthy Caucasian donors: mothers and children. Every mother supplied over 9 million TCR beta CDR3 reads and every child approximately 2.8 million. Unrelated pairs and related pairs have their TCR recombination output shaped similarly by thymic selection.

Sequencing was carried out using blood. This clonotype was sampled from a boy under 10 years old in good health. The chain links TRBV11-2 to TRBJ2-7; 8 bases align to TRBD2. The CDR3 bases are TGTGCCAGCAGCTCCCTAAGGTCTAGCGGGCTCACCTACGAGCAGTACTTC. Translation: CASSSLRSSGLTYEQYF.